The sequence of this T cell receptor (beta chain) was determined in a study of blood T cells in healthy people across ages. Sample-barcoded 5' priming and a J-beta primer mix drove a second PCR of roughly 7 to 11 cycles. TCRdb recomputed calls from the 5' RACE reads with MiXCR, one row per CDR3 protein. Among approximately 780,000 distinct CDR3 sequences listed, roughly 24% were seen once. The V and J ends lost 1 base and 4 bases respectively, with 7 bases between them. The CDR3 is 13 amino acids. Germline V gene data show CDR1 as MGHRA and CDR2 as YSYEKL. In this sample, this clonotype turned up many times. In addition, the sample was reused for a study of T cells of mothers and their children. That paper states: Sequencing got over 8.5 million TCR beta CDR3 reads from each mother and around 3.1 million from each child.

The chain has TRBV4-1 and TRBJ1-2; D not certain. Sequenced sample: blood. The receptor's source is a boy younger than 18 in good health. DNA for the CDR3: TGCGCCAGCAGCCAAGCTGTGATCTATGGCTACACCTTC. Protein sequence: CASSQAVIYGYTF.